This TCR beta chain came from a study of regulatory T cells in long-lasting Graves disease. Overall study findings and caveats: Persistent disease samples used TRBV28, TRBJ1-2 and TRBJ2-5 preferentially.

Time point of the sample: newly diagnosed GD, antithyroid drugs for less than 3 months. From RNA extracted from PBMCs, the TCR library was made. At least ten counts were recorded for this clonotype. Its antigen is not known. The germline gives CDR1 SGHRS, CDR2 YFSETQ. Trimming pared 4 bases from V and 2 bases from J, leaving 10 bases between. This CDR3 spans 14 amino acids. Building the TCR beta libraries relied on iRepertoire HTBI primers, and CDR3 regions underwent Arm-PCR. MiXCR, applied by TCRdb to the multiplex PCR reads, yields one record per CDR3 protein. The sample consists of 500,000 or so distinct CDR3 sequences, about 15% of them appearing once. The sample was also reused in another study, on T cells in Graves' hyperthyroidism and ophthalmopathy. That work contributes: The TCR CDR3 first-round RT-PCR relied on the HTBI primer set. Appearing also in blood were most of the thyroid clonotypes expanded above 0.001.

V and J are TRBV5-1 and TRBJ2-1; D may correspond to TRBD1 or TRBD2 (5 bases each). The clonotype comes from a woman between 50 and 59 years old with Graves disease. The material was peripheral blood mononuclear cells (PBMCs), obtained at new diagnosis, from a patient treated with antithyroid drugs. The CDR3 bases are TGCGCCAGCAGCCCGGGACCAACCTACAATGAGCAGTTCTTC. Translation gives CASSPGPTYNEQFF.